The sequence of this T cell receptor beta chain was determined in a study of CD4 T cells in relation to SARS-CoV-2 and coronaviruses (dated by TCRdb to 2020 to 2023). General notes on the study: The full convalescent cohort of some 11 patients had a median age of roughly 38 years, ranging from 21 to 72 years. Of the 12 convalescent patients, 8 were male and 4 were female, and two of the subjects were Hispanic. Using patient-derived lymphoblastoid cell lines, the shared crossreactive spike epitopes were mapped to their HLA restriction. At the level of individual TCR clonotypes, the study measured memory CD4+ T cell crossreactivity between SARS-CoV-2 spike protein and common cold coronavirus spike proteins. The Adaptive Biotechnologies TCR-sequencing kit was used to sequence samples from three pre-COVID donors and the naive versus memory experiments, while other data came from Illumina-based sequencing. A different TCR-beta assay, based on Illumina, was used to sequence expansion assays from other donors in the study.

DNA from uncultured naive and memory CD4+ T cells underwent immunoSEQ TCR-beta sequencing at deep resolution. The published analysis was carried out like this. During preprocessing, nonproductive sequences were removed, as were CDR3s that did not start with C, did not end with F or W, or were shorter than 7 amino acids. Cultured and uncultured naive and memory CD4+ repertoires were searched for previously identified spike- and CEF-reactive CDR3s. After three terminal residues were trimmed from each end, CDR3 homology was quantified as pairwise Levenshtein distance using the stringdist R package. The immuneACCESS repertoire file appears here via TCRdb, limited to in-frame rearrangements. These files lack a portion of the clones; in checked studies, under half of the deficit traces to unresolved V genes, and the cause of the others is not known. The V and J calls and clone size are taken from that table; D and trimming were inferred from the DNA. Here the sample has 58,000 or so clones; 92% occur a single time. Clones ranked in the top ten supply about 0.4% of the sample.

Naive and memory CD4+ T cells were separated from cryopreserved PBMCs by CD4 enrichment followed by EasySep naive CD4+ T cell enrichment. PBMCs were isolated from leukapheresis product or whole blood by Ficoll-Paque PLUS gradient centrifugation. PBMCs were either used fresh in the expansion assay or cryopreserved at -140 degrees C. The QIAamp Micro DNA Kit was used to extract genomic DNA from the CD4+ T cells. Trimming costs V 0 bases and J 5 bases, and their ends lie 11 bases apart. The CDR1 and CDR2 encoded by the germline V gene are SGDLS and YYNGEE. The CDR3 starts with the cysteine, ends with the phenylalanine, and has 14 residues. CDR3 DNA only is kept here, 42 bases in frame from base 1. General conclusions and limits of the study: Crossreactivity analysis was centred on spike protein, so crossreactivity against other viral proteins was not assessed. The study was limited by small numbers of patients and tested TCRs. Approximately 61% of donors had memory CD4+ clonotypes that crossrecognized SARS-CoV-2 and at least one common cold coronavirus spike. Compared with monoreactive clones, crossreactive clones had significantly weaker SARS-CoV-2-driven expansion, a result consistent with antigenic imprinting. Naive versus memory sequencing indicated that memory recall responses, rather than primary responses primed during culture, are detected by the assay. No donor contributed both pre-pandemic and post-infection samples, which limited tracing the source of pre-existing responses.

This clone was seen a single time. It has no known antigen specificity. No much larger clonotype is one base removed from it; base qualities were not supplied. This TCR was sampled from an adult with COVID-19. The V and J segments used are TRBV9 and TRBJ1-1, with TRBD1 as a weak D call on 5 bases. The sample was naive CD4+ T cells from PBMCs. Per the publication, the cell subset or site label means: naive CD4+ T cells isolated by negative enrichment. The DNA sequence reads TGTGCCAGCAGCGTAGCCCAGGGTTTGACTGAAGCTTTCTTT. The resulting protein is CASSVAQGLTEAFF.